This T cell receptor beta chain is drawn from a study of Graves' ophthalmopathy and Graves' hyperthyroidism. TCR beta CDR3 amplification used RNA transcripts. HTBI primers were employed in first-round RT-PCR, then a second-round multiplex PCR followed. TCRdb called the multiplex PCR reads again in MiXCR, with one record for every CDR3 protein. The table records fewer than 350,000 distinct CDR3 sequences, about a sixth of them present only once. The ends lost 0 bases at V and 0 bases at J; junction bases unmatched: 4. The CDR3 totals 17 residues. Per germline, CDR1 SGHRS and CDR2 YFSETQ. Patients were excluded if they had other autoimmune diseases or uncontrolled infections, and likewise if pregnancy or lactation applied. This clonotype showed up many times. Its antigen is unknown. General study points: Sensitivity of about 90% and specificity of less than 82% were achieved when a 13-signature model separated ophthalmopathy from stable hyperthyroidism.

The rearrangement uses TRBV5-1 and TRBJ2-7; the match to TRBD2 covers 12 bases. The sequencing input was peripheral blood. The TCR was taken from an adult man with Graves' ophthalmopathy. CDR3 nucleotides: TGCGCCAGCAGCTTGGAGTCTAGCGGGGGGGCCTCCTACGAGCAGTACTTC. Its protein is CASSLESSGGASYEQYF.